This T cell receptor (beta chain) was retrieved from a study of control samples from healthy donors and cancer patients (dated by TCRdb to the early 2020s). CDR1 SGHNT and CDR2 YYREEE were looked up in the germline V gene (reference sequence). The V end gives up 4 bases and the J end 5 bases, leaving 6 bases in the junction not matched to a gene. The CDR3 has 14 amino acids, counting the end cysteine and phenylalanine. Of the read, only the CDR3 DNA is kept; its 42 bases are in frame from base 1. For this clone: Its antigen is still unknown. One base away there is no much larger clone; base qualities are not given.

Library generation was performed with the immunoSEQ multiplex PCR assay. As stored in TCRdb, this immuneACCESS dataset retains in-frame rearrangements with V and J assigned. A fraction of the clones does not appear; measured against another copy, unresolved V genes explain less than half of the discrepancy, and the remainder lacks a known reason. This sample holds over 150,000 clones; 90% were observed only once. Jointly, the top ten make up 1.1% to 1.5% of the sample. The clonotype originates from a woman in her fifties or sixties in good health. This chain is built from TRBV5-4 and TRBJ1-1; the junction holds 9 bases that match TRBD1. Sequenced input: blood. For the CDR3, the sequence is CASSPTGGETEAFF. The sequence in DNA is TGTGCCAGCAGCCCCACAGGGGGCGAAACTGAAGCTTTCTTT.